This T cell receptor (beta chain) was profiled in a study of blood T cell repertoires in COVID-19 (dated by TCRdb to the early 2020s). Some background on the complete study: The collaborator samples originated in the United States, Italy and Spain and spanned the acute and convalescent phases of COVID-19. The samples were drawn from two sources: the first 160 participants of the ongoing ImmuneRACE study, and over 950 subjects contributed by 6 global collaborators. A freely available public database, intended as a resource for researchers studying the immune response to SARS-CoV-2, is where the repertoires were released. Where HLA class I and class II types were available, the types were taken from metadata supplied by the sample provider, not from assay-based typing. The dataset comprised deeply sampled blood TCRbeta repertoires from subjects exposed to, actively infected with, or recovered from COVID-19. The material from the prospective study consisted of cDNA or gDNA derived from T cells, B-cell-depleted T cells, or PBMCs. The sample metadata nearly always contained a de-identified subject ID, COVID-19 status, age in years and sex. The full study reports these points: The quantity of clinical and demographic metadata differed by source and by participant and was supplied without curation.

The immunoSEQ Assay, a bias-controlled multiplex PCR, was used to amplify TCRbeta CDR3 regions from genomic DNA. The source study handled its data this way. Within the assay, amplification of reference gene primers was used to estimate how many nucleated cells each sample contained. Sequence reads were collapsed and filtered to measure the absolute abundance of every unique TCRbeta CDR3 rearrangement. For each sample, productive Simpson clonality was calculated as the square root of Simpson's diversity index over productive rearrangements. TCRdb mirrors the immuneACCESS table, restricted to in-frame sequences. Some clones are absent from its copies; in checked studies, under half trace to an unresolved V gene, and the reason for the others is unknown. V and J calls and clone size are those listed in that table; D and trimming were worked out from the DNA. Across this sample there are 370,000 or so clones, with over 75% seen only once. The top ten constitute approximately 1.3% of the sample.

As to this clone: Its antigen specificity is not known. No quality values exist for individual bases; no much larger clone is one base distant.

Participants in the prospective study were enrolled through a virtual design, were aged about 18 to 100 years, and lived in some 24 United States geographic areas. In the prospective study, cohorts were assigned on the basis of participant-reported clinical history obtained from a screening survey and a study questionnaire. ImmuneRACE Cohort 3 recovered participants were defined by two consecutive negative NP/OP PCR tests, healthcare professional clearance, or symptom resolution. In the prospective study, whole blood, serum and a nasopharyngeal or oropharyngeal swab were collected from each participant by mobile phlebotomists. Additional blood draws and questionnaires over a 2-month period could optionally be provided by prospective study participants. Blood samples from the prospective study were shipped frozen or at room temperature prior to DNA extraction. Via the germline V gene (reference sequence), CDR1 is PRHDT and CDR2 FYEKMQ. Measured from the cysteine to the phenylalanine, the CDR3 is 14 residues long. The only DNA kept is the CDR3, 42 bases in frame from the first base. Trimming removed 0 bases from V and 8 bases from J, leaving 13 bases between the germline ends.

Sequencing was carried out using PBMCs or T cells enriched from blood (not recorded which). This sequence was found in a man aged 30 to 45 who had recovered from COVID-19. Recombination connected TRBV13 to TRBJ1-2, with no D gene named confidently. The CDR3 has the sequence CASSLGAAGEGYTF. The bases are TGTGCCAGCAGCTTAGGGGCGGCTGGCGAGGGCTACACCTTC.